The TCR beta chain described here comes from a study of blood T cell repertoires in COVID-19. Study background: PBMCs, B-cell-depleted T cells, or T cells provided the cDNA or gDNA that made up the material.

This clone came up a few times. TCRdb keeps only in-frame clones here, not all; method: immunoSEQ multiplex PCR. The table includes approximately 230,000 clones, around 82% detected once. This receptor was obtained from a man older than 75 with acute or convalescent COVID-19. The source material was peripheral blood.

In nucleotides, the CDR3 is TGTGCCAGTAGAATGATCGGAGCAGATACGCAGTATTTT. Translation: CASRMIGADTQYF. V gene TRBV19 combines with J gene TRBJ2-3; unclear D gene. Trimming took off 6 bases at V and 4 bases at J, with 11 bases between the two ends. The CDR3 has 13 residues. Germline V lookup: CDR1 LNHDA, CDR2 SQIVND (reference sequence).